These 10 T cell receptor beta chains were all obtained from the same sample, sequenced in a study of response to subunit inactivated influenza vaccine. MiXCR was run by TCRdb on the RT-PCR reads, yielding one entry per CDR3 protein. This table holds some 640,000 distinct CDR3 sequences, approximately 15% found once. The sample here was PBMCs from blood, taken approximately 15 days before vaccination. These receptors were collected from a man in his fifties who received an inactivated influenza vaccine.

This clonotype was counted a few times. V gene TRBV4-3 combines with J gene TRBJ2-1, with 7 nucleotides matching TRBD2. Germline assignment: CDR1 LGHNA and CDR2 YSLEER. The junction had 9 bases not matched to a gene; V was cut back by 0 bases and J by 4 bases. There are 17 residues in the CDR3. For the CDR3, the DNA is TGCGCCAGCAGCCAAGATAGGTACGGGGAGGGTTACAATGAGCAGTTCTTC. It translates to CASSQDRYGEGYNEQFF.

This clonotype was seen a few times. The chain joins TRBV7-8 to TRBJ2-4; D remains ambiguous. CDR1 is SGHVS, CDR2 FQNEAQ, per germline. Trimming shortened V by 5 bases and J by 0 bases, and 14 bases separated the two germline ends. The CDR3 totals 16 residues. The CDR3: CASSPFPIIAKNIQYF. The CDR3 nucleotides read TGTGCCAGCAGCCCATTCCCTATTATAGCCAAAAACATTCAGTACTTC.

This clonotype was picked up many times. The V and J genes are TRBV5-1 and TRBJ2-7; the match to TRBD1 covers 10 bases. V lost 4 bases, J lost 4 bases, and 8 bases stayed unmatched. Germline assignment: CDR1 SGHRS and CDR2 YFSETQ. This CDR3 has 15 residues. The CDR3 protein is CASSPPRTGGYEQYF. The CDR3 DNA sequence: TGCGCCAGCAGCCCCCCGCGGACAGGGGGTTACGAGCAGTACTTC.

This clonotype was counted only a few times. J is TRBJ2-5 and V is TRBV7-6; tentatively, D is TRBD2 (6 bases). V lost 5 bases, J lost 5 bases, and 18 bases lay in between. Germline V gives CDR1 SGHVS, CDR2 FNYEAQ. The CDR3 spans 15 residues. As DNA, the CDR3 is TGTGCCAGCAGCCCTCGGGACTCCCCTTGGGAGACCCAGTACTTC. Its protein is CASSPRDSPWETQYF. The full variable domain, with the rest looked up from reference TRBV7-6 and TRBJ2-5, is GAGVSQSPRYKVTKRGQDVALRCDPISGHVSLYWYRQALGQGPEFLTYFNYEAQQDKSGLPNDRFSAERPEGSISTLTIQRTEQRDSAMYRCASSPRDSPWETQYFGPGTRLLVL.

The rearrangement joins TRBV7-2 to TRBJ1-5; D is perhaps TRBD1 (5 bases). The CDR3 length is 15 residues. Trimming shortened V by 1 base and J by 3 bases, and 10 bases separated the two germline ends. Germline V lookup: CDR1 SGHTA, CDR2 FQGNSA. CDR3 region: CASSLVRADNQPQHF. CDR3 in DNA: TGTGCCAGCAGCTTAGTCAGGGCGGACAATCAGCCCCAGCATTTT.

The chain has TRBV29-1 and TRBJ1-2; D gene unclear. The V gene's germline CDR1 is SQVTM and CDR2 ANQGSEA. The CDR3 sequence is 13 residues long. Between the trimmed V and J ends, which lost 0 bases and 2 bases, there was a span of 7 bases. The CDR3 sequence: CSVEDSGNYGYTF. In DNA, the CDR3 is TGCAGCGTTGAAGATTCCGGAAACTATGGCTACACCTTC.

This clonotype occurred many times. This chain joins TRBV12-3 or TRBV12-4 and TRBJ1-2; the D gene is possibly TRBD1 (5 bases). Trimming removed 6 bases at V and 6 bases at J, with 11 bases between. The CDR3 contains 12 residues. The CDR3 reads CASRRGTNGYTF. In DNA, the CDR3 is TGTGCCAGCAGACGAGGGACCAATGGCTACACCTTC.

This clonotype was seen more than once but under ten times. The chain uses TRBV4-1 and TRBJ1-4; 7 positions match TRBD1. The trim removed 6 bases at V and 8 bases at J, leaving 12 bases unmatched. The germline V gene encodes CDR1 MGHRA and CDR2 YSYEKL. The length of the CDR3 is 15 residues. The CDR3 loop is CASRHNTGEREKLFF. The CDR3 DNA sequence: TGCGCCAGCAGGCATAACACAGGGGAGAGGGAAAAACTGTTTTTT.

This clonotype was observed a few times. In DNA, the CDR3 is TGTGCCACCAGCCAGAACGGGGGGGCCTTCACAGATACGCAGTATTTT. Translated, it gives CATSQNGGAFTDTQYF. This chain connects TRBV24-1 to TRBJ2-3; 8 positions agree with TRBD2. Unmatched junction bases numbered 10, after V lost 7 bases and J lost 2 bases. Germline V gene lookup returns CDR1 KGHDR and CDR2 SFDVKD. The CDR3 is made up of 16 amino acids.

This clonotype occurred many times. The V and J genes are TRBV29-1 and TRBJ2-5; no firm D call. The CDR3 spans 13 residues. Germline assignment: CDR1 SQVTM and CDR2 ANQGSEA. Trimming took off 3 bases at V and 2 bases at J, with 10 bases between the two ends. The CDR3 protein is CSVEPVDQETQYF. The CDR3 bases are TGCAGCGTTGAGCCCGTGGATCAAGAGACCCAGTACTTC.